The clone carrying this T cell receptor (beta chain) was observed many times. Its cognate antigen is unknown. The length of the CDR3 is 15 residues. Trimming cost V 3 bases and J 1 base, with 7 bases left between them. Germline lookup yields CDR1 MNHNS and CDR2 SASEGT. TCR beta libraries were built with iRepertoire HTBI primers and Arm-PCR of CDR3 regions. MiXCR was run by TCRdb on the multiplex PCR reads, yielding one entry per CDR3 protein. This sample has a few hundred thousand distinct CDR3 sequences, with approximately 19% found just once. This sample was included in a study of regulatory T cells in long-lasting Graves disease. Whole-study findings and limits: It was in persistent disease that TRBV28, TRBJ1-2 and TRBJ2-5 were favored. Sample size, which was small, may have reduced accuracy. TCR diversity was lower in persistent than newly diagnosed Graves' disease.

Time point given: newly diagnosed GD, antithyroid drugs for less than 3 months. TCR sequences were obtained from RNA taken from PBMCs. These same data were also listed under a study on T cells in Graves' hyperthyroidism and ophthalmopathy. That paper states: Most clonotypes expanded in thyroid above 0.001 were likewise present in blood.

V is TRBV6-1 and J is TRBJ2-6; weak D call: TRBD1 (5 bases). The sample consisted of peripheral blood mononuclear cells (PBMCs), taken at new diagnosis, from a patient treated with antithyroid drugs. The receptor comes from a woman in her thirties with Graves disease. The CDR3 bases are TGTGCCAGCAGTGAGACAGCGTCTGGGGCCAACGTCCTGACTTTC. As protein: CASSETASGANVLTF.